This entry lists 5 T cell receptor beta chains sequenced from one sample in a study of blood T cell repertoires in COVID-19. The method was immunoSEQ multiplex PCR; TCRdb's version includes in-frame clones alone and lacks a portion of them. Of about 6,800 clones in the sample, about 85% were seen once. Sequencing input: peripheral blood. The receptors stem from a human donor in a cohort sampled during active COVID-19.

J is TRBJ2-2 and V is TRBV5-4; 7 bases are shared with TRBD1. After removal of 4 bases from V and 7 bases from J, the junction contained 7 bases not matched to a gene. CDR3 size: 14 residues. Germline CDR1 reads SGHNT; CDR2 reads YYREEE (reference sequence). The CDR3 loop is CASSRQGNIGELFF. The CDR3 nucleotides read TGTGCCAGCAGCCGACAGGGTAATATCGGGGAGCTGTTTTTT.

The rearrangement links TRBV28 to TRBJ2-3, with 7 bases identical to TRBD2. CDR3 length equals 16 residues. V lost 2 bases, J lost 4 bases, and 9 bases stayed unmatched. Germline CDR1 and CDR2: MDHEN and SYDVKM. In DNA, the CDR3 is TGTGCCAGCAGTTTAGGGGGGGTTAGCGCGGCAGATACGCAGTATTTT. Translation gives CASSLGGVSAADTQYF. The full variable domain, with the rest looked up from reference TRBV28 and TRBJ2-3, is DVKVTQSSRYLVKRTGEKVFLECVQDMDHENMFWYRQDPGLGLRLIYFSYDVKMKEKGDIPEGYSVSREKKERFSLILESASTNQTSMYLCASSLGGVSAADTQYFGPGTRLTVL.

The J gene is TRBJ1-2, the V gene TRBV7-2; D gene unclear. V gave up 1 base and J gave up 2 bases, with 5 bases separating them. This CDR3 spans 13 amino acids. Germline V lookup: CDR1 SGHTA, CDR2 FQGNSA. The CDR3 loop is CASSLDLNYGYTF. The CDR3 DNA sequence: TGTGCCAGCAGCTTAGATTTAAACTATGGCTACACCTTC.

The chain recombines TRBV5-1 with TRBJ2-3; 9 nucleotides align to TRBD1. In germline, CDR1 is SGHRS, CDR2 YFSETQ. There are 13 residues in the CDR3. V lost 4 bases and J lost 5; bases outside the gene matches: 2. The CDR3, as DNA: TGCGCCAGCAGCAGGGACAGGGTAGATACGCAGTATTTT. This translates into CASSRDRVDTQYF.

The chain uses TRBV5-1 and TRBJ2-2; no definite D call. The CDR3 sequence is 13 residues long. CDR1 SGHRS and CDR2 YFSETQ come from the germline V gene. Trimming removed 5 bases at V and 3 bases at J, with 8 bases between. CDR3 in DNA: TGCGCCAGCAGGATAGCACACACCGGGGAGCTGTTTTTT. It codes for CASRIAHTGELFF. The variable domain in full, completed from reference TRBV5-1 and TRBJ2-2, reads KAGVTQTPRYLIKTRGQQVTLSCSPISGHRSVSWYQQTPGQGLQFLFEYFSETQRNKGNFPGRFSGRQFSNSRSEMNVSTLELGDSALYLCASRIAHTGELFFGEGSRLTVL.